Described below is a single TCR beta chain sequence and its context. Losses at the gene ends were 0 bases for V and 5 bases for J; bases not matched to a gene: 4. Germline-derived CDR1 and CDR2 are SGHNT and YYREEE (reference sequence). This CDR3 has 15 residues. The data are from a study of cytomegalovirus exposure and HLA in healthy donors. PCR used 60 Vbeta primers and 13 Jbeta primers. The protocol was immunoSEQ multiplex PCR, while the TCRdb copy is restricted to in-frame clones and leaves out a portion. The sample records some 80,000 clones, about a tenth being singletons. The sample taken for sequencing was PBMCs. The rearrangement joins TRBV5-4 to TRBJ2-5, with TRBD2 identical over 10 bases. This receptor was taken from a man in his fifties or sixties in good health and CMV-seropositive. The CDR3 protein is CASSLVSSGGETQYF. The CDR3 region has the DNA TGTGCCAGCAGCTTGGTTTCTAGCGGGGGCGAGACCCAGTACTTC.